Each of the 20 T cell receptor beta chains below was sequenced from the same sample in a study of Graves' ophthalmopathy and Graves' hyperthyroidism. The authors amplified TCR beta CDR3 regions, and they did so from RNA transcripts for repertoire sequencing. RT-PCR in the first round used HTBI primers; a second-round multiplex PCR followed. Via MiXCR, TCRdb re-called the multiplex PCR reads, giving one row per CDR3 protein. The table records about 170,000 distinct CDR3 sequences, over 35% of them present only once. Sequenced: peripheral blood. These receptors all stem from a woman in her forties with Graves' ophthalmopathy.

This clonotype was counted at least ten times. V usage is TRBV6-2 or TRBV6-3 and J usage is TRBJ1-2; D ambiguous. Per germline, CDR1 MNHEY and CDR2 SVGEGT. The V end lost 7 bases, the J end lost 0 bases, and 6 bases lay between the germline ends. The CDR3 consists of 12 residues. This CDR3 reads CASNDPNYGYTF. The DNA of the CDR3 is TGTGCCAGCAACGACCCTAACTATGGCTACACCTTC.

This clonotype was recorded many times. A read error may explain this, as a much larger clone is one base away. The genes are TRBV28 and TRBJ1-5; a weak D match, TRBD1 (6 bases). The CDR3 is 16 residues long. Germline lookup yields CDR1 MDHEN and CDR2 SYDVKM. CDR3 DNA sequence: TGTACCAGCAGTTTCTTTGGCAGGGGAGTTCGTCAGCCCCAGCATTTT. As protein: CTSSFFGRGVRQPQHF.

V and J are TRBV28 and TRBJ1-2, with 8 bases identical to TRBD1. J lost 3 bases, V lost 7 bases, and 10 bases had no gene match. CDR3 length: 15 residues. Looked up from germline, CDR1 is MDHEN and CDR2 is SYDVKM. CDR3 in DNA: TGTGCCAGCACCGACTCACCGGACAGGGACTATGGCTACACCTTC. Protein: CASTDSPDRDYGYTF.

This clonotype has ten or more counts. The chain combines TRBV6-5 with TRBJ2-6; D is undetermined. Trimming pared 6 bases from V and 4 bases from J, leaving 7 bases between. The CDR3 sequence is 13 residues long. Germline CDR1 and CDR2: MNHEY and SVGAGI. The CDR3 coding sequence is TGTGCCAGCAGGTCCCCAGGGGCCAACGTCCTGACTTTC. Translation: CASRSPGANVLTF.

This clonotype was found many times. This rearrangement joins TRBV9 to TRBJ1-3, with no clear D. CDR1 SGDLS and CDR2 YYNGEE come from the germline V gene. The V gene lost 3 bases and the J gene lost 5 bases, with 3 bases spanning the gap. CDR3 length: 11 residues. The CDR3 DNA reads TGTGCCAGCAGCGATAGAAACACCATATATTTT. This sequence encodes CASSDRNTIYF.

This clonotype was observed many times. The genes are TRBV6-2 or TRBV6-3 and TRBJ1-1; no clear D. The germline V and J ends were trimmed by 2 bases and 5 bases, with 18 bases remaining between them. Looked up from germline, CDR1 is MNHEY and CDR2 is SVGEGT. This CDR3 has 16 amino acids. CDR3 loop: CASSYNPRRAWTEAFF. For the CDR3, the DNA is TGTGCCAGCAGTTACAACCCTCGTCGCGCTTGGACTGAAGCTTTCTTT.

The CDR3, as DNA: TGTGCCAGCAGTTTTGGGGGGTCGGGTCAGCCCCAGCATTTT. Its translation is CASSFGGSGQPQHF. This chain connects TRBV27 to TRBJ1-5, with a possible D match to TRBD1 (5 bases). CDR1 and CDR2 from the germline V gene are MNHEY and SMNVEV (reference sequence). The V end lost 3 bases, the J end lost 6 bases, and 12 bases lay between the germline ends. The CDR3 loop spans 14 amino acids.

This clonotype was seen many times. The chain joins TRBV4-1 to TRBJ2-5; TRBD1 matches at 7 bases. V gave up 4 bases and J gave up 0 bases; unmatched junction bases: 2. CDR1 MGHRA and CDR2 YSYEKL come from the germline V gene. This CDR3 comprises 14 residues. Here the CDR3 DNA reads TGCGCCAGCAGCCCGGGACAGTACCAAGAGACCCAGTACTTC. The encoded protein is CASSPGQYQETQYF.

At least ten counts were recorded for this clonotype. CDR3 sequence: CASSLDLVRQPQHF. Here the CDR3 DNA reads TGTGCCAGCAGCTTAGATTTGGTCAGACAGCCCCAGCATTTT. The V call is TRBV7-8, the J call TRBJ1-5; D gene ambiguous. The CDR3 is made up of 14 amino acids. CDR1 SGHVS and CDR2 FQNEAQ come from the germline V gene. V shed 1 base and J shed 7 bases, with 11 bases lying between them.

This clonotype turned up a few times. The J gene is TRBJ1-2, the V gene TRBV6-5; tentatively, D is TRBD1 (5 bases). The CDR3 is 14 amino acids. Germline assignment: CDR1 MNHEY and CDR2 SVGAGI. With 2 bases removed from V and 4 bases from J, the gap between germline ends came to 11 bases. The CDR3 DNA reads TGTGCCAGCAGTTACGGGGGACCCGGCTATGGCTACACCTTC. Translation gives CASSYGGPGYGYTF.

The rearrangement uses TRBV7-8 and TRBJ1-5; 8 bases map to TRBD1. CDR1 is SGHVS and CDR2 is FQNEAQ in the germline V gene. CDR3 size: 16 residues. The V and J ends lost 3 bases and 5 bases, in that order; junction bases with no gene match: 9. The CDR3, as DNA: TGTGCCAGCAGCTTGCAGGGGGCGAGTTTCGATCAGCCCCAGCATTTT. Translated, it gives CASSLQGASFDQPQHF.

This clonotype was detected many times. This chain links TRBV20-1 with TRBJ2-7; 7 positions agree with TRBD2. CDR1 is DFQATT and CDR2 is SNEGSKA in the germline V gene (reference sequence). The ends lost 0 bases at V and 7 bases at J; junction bases unmatched: 9. The CDR3 totals 14 residues. The CDR3 sequence is CSARDPRLAGEQYF. In nucleotides, the CDR3 is TGCAGTGCTAGAGATCCCCGACTAGCAGGGGAGCAGTACTTC.

This clonotype was seen many times. A junction end diverges from the germline sequence, so it may reflect a read error. This chain links TRBV5-4 with TRBJ1-1, with 8 bases lining up with TRBD1. Looked up from germline, CDR1 is SGHNT and CDR2 is YYREEE (reference sequence). The CDR3 consists of 16 residues. The CDR3 region is CASSKAYGQGSTGAFF. CDR3 DNA: TGTGCCAGCAGCAAAGCTTATGGACAGGGAAGCACTGGAGCTTTCTTT.

There are many counts of this clonotype. The V call is TRBV10-3, the J call TRBJ2-6, with D possibly called TRBD1 or TRBD2 (5 bases each). The V gene lost 5 bases and the J gene lost 0 bases, with 11 bases spanning the gap. Germline CDR1 ENHRY, CDR2 SYGVKD. The CDR3 totals 16 residues. CDR3 protein: CAISREGTSGANVLTF. CDR3 in DNA: TGTGCCATCAGTAGGGAAGGGACCTCTGGGGCCAACGTCCTGACTTTC.

V gene TRBV12-3 or TRBV12-4 combines with J gene TRBJ2-7; the D gene is possibly TRBD2 (7 bases). This CDR3 contains 13 residues. Trimming took 5 bases from V and 6 from J, leaving 14 bases between them. CDR3 loop: CASSPRGGPEQYF. The CDR3, as DNA: TGTGCCAGCAGTCCGAGGGGGGGGCCCGAGCAGTACTTC.

This clonotype was counted between two and nine times. The chain recombines TRBV28 with TRBJ1-5, with TRBD1 as a possible D gene (5 bases). CDR3 length equals 16 residues. The V and J ends lost 3 bases and 0 bases respectively, with 12 bases between them. CDR1 MDHEN and CDR2 SYDVKM come from the germline V gene. In DNA form, the CDR3 reads TGTGCCAGCAGTTTCCATCGGCAGGGTAGCAATCAGCCCCAGCATTTT. Its translation: CASSFHRQGSNQPQHF.

The rearrangement joins TRBV6-2 or TRBV6-3 to TRBJ1-1; D unclear. Trimming left V 4 bases short and J 2 bases short, with 17 bases between. This CDR3 is built from 16 residues. Germline CDR1 MNHEY, CDR2 SVGEGT. The CDR3 bases are TGTGCCAGCAGTTCTCGGGCCTTCGTGCCCAACACTGAAGCTTTCTTT. Translated, it gives CASSSRAFVPNTEAFF.

In this sample, this clonotype turned up many times. The J gene is TRBJ1-2, the V gene TRBV3-1; no clear D. In germline, CDR1 is LGHDT, CDR2 YNNKEL (reference sequence). V gave up 2 bases and J gave up 1 base, with 8 bases separating them. CDR3 length: 14 residues. As DNA, the CDR3 is TGTGCCAGCAGCCAACTTCGGGGTAACTATGGCTACACCTTC. Translated: CASSQLRGNYGYTF.

This clonotype was seen at least ten times. The chain carries TRBV4-1 and TRBJ1-2; 10 nucleotides match TRBD1. The V gene end was trimmed by 1 base and the J gene end by 0 bases; junction bases not matched to a gene: 11. Germline assignment: CDR1 MGHRA and CDR2 YSYEKL. There are 19 residues in the CDR3. CDR3 in amino acids: CASSQGPGFGQGANYGYTF. As DNA, the CDR3 is TGCGCCAGCAGCCAAGGTCCCGGCTTTGGACAGGGGGCTAACTATGGCTACACCTTC.

This clonotype was observed many times. This chain uses TRBV6-5 with TRBJ1-2; 9 bases line up with TRBD1. From germline, CDR1 is MNHEY and CDR2 SVGAGI. Unmatched junction bases numbered 7, after V lost 5 bases and J lost 6 bases. The CDR3 is made up of 14 amino acids. CDR3 DNA sequence: TGTGCCAGCAGTACCGGGACAGGGAAAGATGGCTACACCTTC. Encoded protein: CASSTGTGKDGYTF.